Described below is a single T cell receptor (beta chain) sequence and its context. Its target is unknown. This record comes from a study of cytomegalovirus exposure and HLA in healthy donors. For the study at large: Early released data had tens of millions of unique TCRs, all coming from HLA-typed donors.

Broader study findings: More than 150 TCR beta chains were listed as cytomegalovirus-associated. Solely CMV serostatus was available to characterize immune exposure.

J lost 4 bases, V lost 5 bases, and 14 bases had no gene match. CDR1 is SGHVS and CDR2 is FQNEAQ in the germline V gene. The CDR3 has 19 residues. The donors comprised healthy bone marrow donors. PCR was performed using 60 Vbeta and 13 Jbeta primers. Measured with immunoSEQ multiplex PCR; TCRdb has only the in-frame clones, and not every one. The sample contains roughly 130,000 clones, 80% of which appear only once. The source is a young man in good health and CMV-seronegative. The chain uses TRBV7-8 and TRBJ2-2; 12 nucleotides match TRBD2. Sequencing was done on a sample of PBMCs. The CDR3 nucleotides read TGTGCCAGCAGCCCGCAACCTAAGACTAGCGGGAGCGGCACCGGGGAGCTGTTTTTT. This codes for CASSPQPKTSGSGTGELFF.